These 14 T cell receptor beta chains came from one sample sequenced in a study of T cell clonotyping in hematopoietic cell transplantation. Profiling relied on immunoSEQ multiplex PCR, and the TCRdb table lists in-frame clones only, not all of them. This repertoire shows about 9,000 clones, around 85% found once; its top ten account for approximately 35%. The specimen was PBMCs, collected 180 days after allogeneic stem cell transplant. The source of these receptors is a human patient who had an allogeneic stem cell transplant, so the T cells may come from the graft donor. The donor label of this sample is uncertain. Some clones in this sample may be carry-over from other donors' samples.

The chain uses TRBV23-1 and TRBJ1-3; a weak D match, TRBD1 (6 bases). TRBV23-1 is an ORF, and what it does is uncertain. Trimming shortened V by 2 bases and J by 3 bases, and 17 bases separated the two germline ends. The CDR3 consists of 17 residues. The CDR3 DNA reads as TGCGCCAGCAGTCAAGGAGGGGGGGGACCTGATGGAAACACCATATATTTT. This sequence encodes CASSQGGGGPDGNTIYF.

The chain employs TRBV29-1 and TRBJ2-2; a weak D match, TRBD1 (6 bases). Germline V lookup: CDR1 SQVTM, CDR2 ANQGSEA. V was trimmed by 5 bases and J by 4 bases, leaving 11 bases between them. This CDR3 is built from 13 residues. Written as DNA, the CDR3 is TGCAGCGTTCTTACAGGGACCACCGGGGAGCTGTTTTTT. Its translation is CSVLTGTTGELFF.

This rearrangement joins TRBV29-1 to TRBJ2-2, with 8 nucleotides matching TRBD2. After removal of 4 bases from V and 0 bases from J, the junction contained 10 bases not matched to a gene. This CDR3 contains 17 residues. Germline V gives CDR1 SQVTM, CDR2 ANQGSEA. The CDR3 region is CSVGRGGGPANTGELFF. Written as DNA, the CDR3 is TGCAGCGTTGGTAGGGGCGGGGGGCCGGCGAACACCGGGGAGCTGTTTTTT.

This clone appeared once. The chain couples TRBV30 to TRBJ1-5; D remains unclear. This CDR3 is 14 amino acids long. The germline gives CDR1 GTSNPN, CDR2 SVGIG (reference sequence). V lost 0 bases and J 7 bases, leaving 13 bases between the germline ends. The CDR3 DNA reads as TGTGCCTGGAGTGTGGGTCCTCTCGAACAGCCCCAGCATTTT. Protein product: CAWSVGPLEQPQHF.

This chain joins TRBV7-2 and TRBJ2-7; weak D call: TRBD1 (6 bases). Germline CDR1 is SGHTA and CDR2 is FQGNSA. The length of the CDR3 is 15 residues. The V end was cut by 5 bases, the J end by 4 bases, with 18 bases between. The CDR3 region is CASSEAFLQGYEQYF. The CDR3 bases are TGTGCCAGCAGCGAGGCCTTCTTACAGGGTTACGAGCAGTACTTC. Full variable domain (remainder filled in from reference TRBV7-2 and TRBJ2-7): GAGVSQSPSNKVTEKGKDVELRCDPISGHTALYWYRQSLGQGLEFLIYFQGNSAPDKSGLPSDRFSAERTGGSVSTLTIQRTQQEDSAVYLCASSEAFLQGYEQYFGPGTRLTVT.

This clone was seen only once. The rearrangement uses TRBV6-6 and TRBJ1-3, with D possibly matching TRBD1 (5 bases). The CDR3 contains 14 residues. V lost 4 bases and J 4 bases, leaving 11 bases between the germline ends. Germline V gives CDR1 MNHNY, CDR2 SVGAGI (reference sequence). The CDR3 DNA reads TGTGCCAGCAGTTTAGCCGGGACCGGAAACACCATATATTTT. Protein: CASSLAGTGNTIYF.

The V call is TRBV27, the J call TRBJ2-3; maybe TRBD1 (5 bases). V lost 3 bases, J lost 0 bases, and 10 bases lay in between. Germline V gene data show CDR1 as MNHEY and CDR2 as SMNVEV (reference sequence). The CDR3 has 15 residues. The CDR3 protein is CASSLDNPSTDTQYF. As DNA, the CDR3 is TGTGCCAGCAGTTTGGACAACCCTAGCACAGATACGCAGTATTTT.

The chain links TRBV19 to TRBJ2-1, with D perhaps given as TRBD1 or TRBD2 (7 bases each). CDR1 is LNHDA, CDR2 SQIVND, per germline (reference sequence). CDR3 length equals 18 residues. Trimming left V 3 bases short and J 0 bases short, with 18 bases between. The CDR3 spells CASSIKGRGLSSYNEQFF. For the CDR3, the DNA is TGTGCCAGTAGTATTAAGGGGAGGGGGCTGAGCTCCTACAATGAGCAGTTCTTC.

V is TRBV27 and J is TRBJ1-1; D not certain. The CDR3 covers 14 residues. Germline CDR1 reads MNHEY; CDR2 reads SMNVEV (reference sequence). The germline V and J ends were trimmed by 4 bases and 0 bases, with 9 bases remaining between them. CDR3 coding DNA: TGTGCCAGCAGTTGGAACAGCATGAACACTGAAGCTTTCTTT. Protein: CASSWNSMNTEAFF.

This clone has just a few counts. This chain connects TRBV2 to TRBJ2-7; no clear D gene. CDR1 is SNHLY, CDR2 FYNNEI, per germline. V was clipped by 3 bases and J by 7 bases, with 7 bases between them. The CDR3 has 11 residues. The CDR3 is CASSDLVEQYF. The CDR3 DNA is TGTGCCAGCAGTGACTTAGTGGAGCAGTACTTC.

This clone rates as medium-sized (0.01 to 0.1%). J is TRBJ1-1 and V is TRBV7-3; D ambiguous. From germline, CDR1 is SGHTA and CDR2 FQGTGA. Deletions cut 6 bases from V and 1 base from J, with 12 bases between. This CDR3 spans 14 amino acids. CDR3 coding DNA: TGTGCCAGCAGTGGGCTTTCGGCGAACACTGAAGCTTTCTTT. It specifies CASSGLSANTEAFF.

J is TRBJ2-1 and V is TRBV23-1, with a tentative D call TRBD1 (6 bases). TRBV23-1 falls under the ORF class, with uncertain function. The CDR3 is 15 residues long. V lost 2 bases to trimming and J lost 12 bases, with 20 bases between them. The CDR3 sequence: CASSQRPDTGLVQFF. CDR3 DNA: TGCGCCAGCAGTCAACGTCCCGATACAGGGTTAGTGCAGTTCTTC.

The chain recombines TRBV30 with TRBJ2-7, with D unclear. Trimming took 1 base from V and 7 from J, leaving 11 bases between them. The CDR3 has 12 residues. In germline, CDR1 is GTSNPN, CDR2 SVGIG (reference sequence). CDR3 sequence reads: CAWSAAPWEQYF. The CDR3 nucleotides are TGTGCCTGGAGTGCCGCCCCTTGGGAGCAGTACTTC.

This sequence joins TRBV18 and TRBJ1-5; no clear D. CDR3 length: 15 residues. Germline loops: CDR1 KGHSH, CDR2 LQKENI. Trimming took 5 bases from V and 2 from J, leaving 13 bases between them. The CDR3, as DNA: TGTGCCAGCTCATACACGGGGTCCGGCAATCAGCCCCAGCATTTT. Its protein is CASSYTGSGNQPQHF.